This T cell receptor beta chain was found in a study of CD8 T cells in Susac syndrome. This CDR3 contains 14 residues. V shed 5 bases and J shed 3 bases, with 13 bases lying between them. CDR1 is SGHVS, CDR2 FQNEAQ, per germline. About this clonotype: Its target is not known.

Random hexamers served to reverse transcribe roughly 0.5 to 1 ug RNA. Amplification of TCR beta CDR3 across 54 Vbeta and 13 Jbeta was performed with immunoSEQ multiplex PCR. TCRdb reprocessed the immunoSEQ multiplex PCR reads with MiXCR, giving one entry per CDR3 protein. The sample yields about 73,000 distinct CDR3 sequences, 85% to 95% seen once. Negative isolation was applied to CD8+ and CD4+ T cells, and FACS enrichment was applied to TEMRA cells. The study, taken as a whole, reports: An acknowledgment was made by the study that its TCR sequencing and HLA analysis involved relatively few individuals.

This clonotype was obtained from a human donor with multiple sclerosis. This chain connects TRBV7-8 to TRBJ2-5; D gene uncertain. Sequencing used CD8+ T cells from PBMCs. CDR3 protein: CASSLGLRKETQYF. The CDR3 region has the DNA TGTGCCAGCAGCCTCGGGCTTCGGAAAGAGACCCAGTACTTC.